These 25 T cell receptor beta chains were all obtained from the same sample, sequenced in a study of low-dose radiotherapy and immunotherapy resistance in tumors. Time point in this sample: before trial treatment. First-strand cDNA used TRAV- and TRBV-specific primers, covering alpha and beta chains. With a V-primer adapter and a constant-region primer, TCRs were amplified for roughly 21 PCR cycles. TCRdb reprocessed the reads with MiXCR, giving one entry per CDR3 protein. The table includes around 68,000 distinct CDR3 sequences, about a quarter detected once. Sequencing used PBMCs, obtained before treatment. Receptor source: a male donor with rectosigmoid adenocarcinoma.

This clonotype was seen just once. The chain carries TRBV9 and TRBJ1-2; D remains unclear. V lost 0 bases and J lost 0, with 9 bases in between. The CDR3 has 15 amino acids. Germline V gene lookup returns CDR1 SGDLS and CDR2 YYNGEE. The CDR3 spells CASSVGWEPNYGYTF. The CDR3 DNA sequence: TGTGCCAGCAGCGTAGGGTGGGAACCTAACTATGGCTACACCTTC. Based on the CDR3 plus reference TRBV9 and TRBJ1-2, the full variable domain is DSGVTQTPKHLITATGQRVTLRCSPRSGDLSVYWYQQSLDQGLQFLIQYYNGEERAKGNILERFSAQQFPDLHSELNLSSLELGDSALYFCASSVGWEPNYGYTFGSGTRLTVV.

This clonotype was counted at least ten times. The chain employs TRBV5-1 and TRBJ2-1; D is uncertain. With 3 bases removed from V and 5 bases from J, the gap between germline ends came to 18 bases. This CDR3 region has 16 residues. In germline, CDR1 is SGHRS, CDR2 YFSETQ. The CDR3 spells CASSSGPIHQNNEQFF. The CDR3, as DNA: TGCGCCAGCAGCTCTGGACCGATACACCAGAACAATGAGCAGTTCTTC.

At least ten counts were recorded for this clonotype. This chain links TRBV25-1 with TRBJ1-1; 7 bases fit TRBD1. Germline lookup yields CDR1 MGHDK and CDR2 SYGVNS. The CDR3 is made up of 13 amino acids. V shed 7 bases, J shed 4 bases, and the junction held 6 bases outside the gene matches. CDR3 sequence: CASKTGALTEAFF. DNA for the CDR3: TGTGCCAGCAAAACAGGGGCTCTCACTGAAGCTTTCTTT.

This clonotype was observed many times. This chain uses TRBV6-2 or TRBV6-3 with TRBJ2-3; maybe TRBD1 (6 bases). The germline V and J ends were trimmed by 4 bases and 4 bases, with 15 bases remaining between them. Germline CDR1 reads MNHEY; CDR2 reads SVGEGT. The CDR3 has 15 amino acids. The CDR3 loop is CASSWGGGRADTQYF. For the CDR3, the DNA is TGTGCCAGCAGTTGGGGTGGGGGCCGCGCAGATACGCAGTATTTT.

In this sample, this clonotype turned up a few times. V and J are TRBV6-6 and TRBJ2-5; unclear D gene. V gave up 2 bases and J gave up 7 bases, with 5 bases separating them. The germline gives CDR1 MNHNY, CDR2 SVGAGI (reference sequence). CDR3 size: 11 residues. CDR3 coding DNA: TGTGCCAGCAGTTACGAAGGGACCCAGTACTTC. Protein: CASSYEGTQYF.

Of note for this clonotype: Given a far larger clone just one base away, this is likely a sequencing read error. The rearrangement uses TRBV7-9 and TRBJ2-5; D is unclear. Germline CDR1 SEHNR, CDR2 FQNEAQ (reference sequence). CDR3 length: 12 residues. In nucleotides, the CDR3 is TGTGGCAGCAGCTTAGATGGAGAGACCCAGTACTTC. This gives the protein CGSSLDGETQYF. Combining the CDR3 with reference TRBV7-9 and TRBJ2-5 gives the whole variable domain DTGVSQNPRHKITKRGQNVTFRCDPISEHNRLYWYRQTLGQGPEFLTYFQNEAQLEKSRLLSDRFSAERPKGSFSTLEIQRTEQGDSAMYLCGSSLDGETQYFGPGTRLLVL.

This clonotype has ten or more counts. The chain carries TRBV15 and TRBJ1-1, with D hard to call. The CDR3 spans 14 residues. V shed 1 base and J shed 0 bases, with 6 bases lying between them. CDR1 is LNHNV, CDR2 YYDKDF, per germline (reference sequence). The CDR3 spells CATSRAVLNTEAFF. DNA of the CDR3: TGTGCCACCAGCAGAGCGGTCTTGAACACTGAAGCTTTCTTT.

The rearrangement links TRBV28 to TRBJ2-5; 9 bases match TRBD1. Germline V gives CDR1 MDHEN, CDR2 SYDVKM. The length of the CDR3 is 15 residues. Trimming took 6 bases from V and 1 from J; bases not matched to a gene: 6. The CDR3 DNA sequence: TGTGCCAGCAGCCCCGGGACAGGGCGCCAAGAGACCCAGTACTTC. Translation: CASSPGTGRQETQYF.

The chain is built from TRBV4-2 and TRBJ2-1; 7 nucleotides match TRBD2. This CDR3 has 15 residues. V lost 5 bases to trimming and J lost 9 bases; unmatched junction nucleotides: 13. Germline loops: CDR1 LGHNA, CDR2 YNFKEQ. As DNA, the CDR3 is TGTGCCAGCAGCTATCGACTAGCCCAGGGTCGTGAGCAGTTCTTC. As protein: CASSYRLAQGREQFF.

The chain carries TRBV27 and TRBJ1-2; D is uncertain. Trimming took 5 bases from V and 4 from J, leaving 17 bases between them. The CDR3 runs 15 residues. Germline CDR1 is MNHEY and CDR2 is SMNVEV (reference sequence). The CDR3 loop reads CASSPLDRDTYGYTF. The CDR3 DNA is TGTGCCAGCAGTCCCTTGGACCGAGATACCTATGGCTACACCTTC.

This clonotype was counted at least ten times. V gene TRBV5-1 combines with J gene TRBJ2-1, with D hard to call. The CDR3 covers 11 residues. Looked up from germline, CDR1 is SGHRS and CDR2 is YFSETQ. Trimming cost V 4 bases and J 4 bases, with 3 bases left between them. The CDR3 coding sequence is TGCGCCAGCAGCCTATACAATGAGCAGTTCTTC. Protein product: CASSLYNEQFF. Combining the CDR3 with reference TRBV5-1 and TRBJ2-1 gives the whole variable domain KAGVTQTPRYLIKTRGQQVTLSCSPISGHRSVSWYQQTPGQGLQFLFEYFSETQRNKGNFPGRFSGRQFSNSRSEMNVSTLELGDSALYLCASSLYNEQFFGPGTRLTVL.

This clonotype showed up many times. CDR3 loop: CASSRGLGYNEQFF. The CDR3 DNA reads as TGTGCCAGCAGCCGAGGGCTGGGCTACAATGAGCAGTTCTTC. The V and J genes are TRBV11-3 and TRBJ2-1, with D possibly TRBD2 on 5 matching bases. Trimming cost V 5 bases and J 3 bases, with 11 bases left between them. This CDR3 has 14 amino acids. Germline CDR1 SGHNT, CDR2 YENEEA.

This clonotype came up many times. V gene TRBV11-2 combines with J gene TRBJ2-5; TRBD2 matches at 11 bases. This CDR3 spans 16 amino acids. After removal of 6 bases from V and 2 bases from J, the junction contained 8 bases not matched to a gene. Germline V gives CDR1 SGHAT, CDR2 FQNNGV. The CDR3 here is CASSFRLAGGQETQYF. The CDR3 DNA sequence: TGTGCCAGCAGTTTTCGATTAGCGGGGGGGCAAGAGACCCAGTACTTC.

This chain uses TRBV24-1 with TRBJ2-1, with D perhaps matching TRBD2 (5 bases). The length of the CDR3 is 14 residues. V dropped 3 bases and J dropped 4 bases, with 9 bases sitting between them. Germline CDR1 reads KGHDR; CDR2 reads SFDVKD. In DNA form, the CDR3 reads TGTGCCACCAGTGATGGTGGACTGTACAATGAGCAGTTCTTC. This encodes CATSDGGLYNEQFF.

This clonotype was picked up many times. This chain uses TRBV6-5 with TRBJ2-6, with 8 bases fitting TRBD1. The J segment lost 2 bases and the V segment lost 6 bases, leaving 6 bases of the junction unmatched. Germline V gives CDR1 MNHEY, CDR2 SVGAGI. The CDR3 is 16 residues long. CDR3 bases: TGTGCCAGCAGCTCACAGGGGGGTACTGGGGCCAACGTCCTGACTTTC. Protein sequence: CASSSQGGTGANVLTF.

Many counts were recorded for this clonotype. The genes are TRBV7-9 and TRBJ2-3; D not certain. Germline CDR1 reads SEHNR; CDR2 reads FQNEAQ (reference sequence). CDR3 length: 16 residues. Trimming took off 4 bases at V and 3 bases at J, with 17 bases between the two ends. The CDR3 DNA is TGTGCCAGCAGCTCCCCCTGGGCCCAGGCAACAGATACGCAGTATTTT. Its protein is CASSSPWAQATDTQYF.

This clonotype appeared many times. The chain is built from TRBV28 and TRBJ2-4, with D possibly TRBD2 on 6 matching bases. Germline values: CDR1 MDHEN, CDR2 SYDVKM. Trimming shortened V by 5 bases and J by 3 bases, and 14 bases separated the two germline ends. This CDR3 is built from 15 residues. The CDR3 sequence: CASSPRGSGKNIQYF. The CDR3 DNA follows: TGTGCCAGCAGTCCCCGCGGTAGCGGCAAAAACATTCAGTACTTC.

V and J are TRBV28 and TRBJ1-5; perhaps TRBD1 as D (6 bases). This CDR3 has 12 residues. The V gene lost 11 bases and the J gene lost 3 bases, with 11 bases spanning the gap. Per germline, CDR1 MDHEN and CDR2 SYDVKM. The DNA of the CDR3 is TGTGCCTCCAGGGACACCAATCAGCCCCAGCATTTT. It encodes CASRDTNQPQHF.

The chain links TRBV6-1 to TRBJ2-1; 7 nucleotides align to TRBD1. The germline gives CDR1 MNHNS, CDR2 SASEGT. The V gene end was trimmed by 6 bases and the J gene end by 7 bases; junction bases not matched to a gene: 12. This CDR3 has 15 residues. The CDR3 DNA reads TGTGCCAGCAGGGGCAATGAAGGGGGCACGAATGAGCAGTTCTTC. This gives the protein CASRGNEGGTNEQFF.

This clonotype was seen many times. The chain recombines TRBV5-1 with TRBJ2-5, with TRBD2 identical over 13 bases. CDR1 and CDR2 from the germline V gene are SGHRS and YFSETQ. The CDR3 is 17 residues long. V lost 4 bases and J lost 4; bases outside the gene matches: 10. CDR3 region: CASSGGGLAGEGETQYF. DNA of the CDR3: TGCGCCAGCAGCGGGGGAGGACTAGCGGGAGAAGGAGAGACCCAGTACTTC.

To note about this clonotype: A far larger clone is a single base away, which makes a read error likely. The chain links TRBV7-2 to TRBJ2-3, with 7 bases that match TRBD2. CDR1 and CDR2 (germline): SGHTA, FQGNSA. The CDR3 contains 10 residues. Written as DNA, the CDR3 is TGTGCCAGCAGCCTAGCGGCTCAGTATTTT. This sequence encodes CASSLAAQYF.

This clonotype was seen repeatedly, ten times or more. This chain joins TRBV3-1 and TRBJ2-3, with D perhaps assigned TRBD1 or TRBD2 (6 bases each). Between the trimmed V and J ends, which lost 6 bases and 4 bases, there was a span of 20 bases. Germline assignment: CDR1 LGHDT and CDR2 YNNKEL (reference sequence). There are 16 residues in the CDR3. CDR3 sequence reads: CASSRLGGGMADTQYF. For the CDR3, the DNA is TGTGCCAGCAGTCGACTGGGGGGCGGTATGGCAGATACGCAGTATTTT.

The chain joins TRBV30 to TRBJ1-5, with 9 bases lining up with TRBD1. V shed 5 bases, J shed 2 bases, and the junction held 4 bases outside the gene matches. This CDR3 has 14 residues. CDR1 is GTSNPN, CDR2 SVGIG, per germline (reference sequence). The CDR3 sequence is CAWATGGRNQPQHF. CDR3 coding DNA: TGTGCCTGGGCGACAGGGGGACGCAATCAGCCCCAGCATTTT. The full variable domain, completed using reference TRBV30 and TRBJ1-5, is SQTIHQWPATLVQPVGSPLSLECTVEGTSNPNLYWYRQAAGRGLQLLFYSVGIGQISSEVPQNLSASRPQDRQFILSSKKLLLSDSGFYLCAWATGGRNQPQHFGDGTRLSIL.

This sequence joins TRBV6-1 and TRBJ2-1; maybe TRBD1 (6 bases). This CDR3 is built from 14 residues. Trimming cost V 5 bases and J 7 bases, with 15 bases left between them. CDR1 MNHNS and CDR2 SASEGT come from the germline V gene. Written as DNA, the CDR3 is TGTGCCAGCAGTTCCTACAGGGTTGTAAATGAGCAGTTCTTC. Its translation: CASSSYRVVNEQFF.

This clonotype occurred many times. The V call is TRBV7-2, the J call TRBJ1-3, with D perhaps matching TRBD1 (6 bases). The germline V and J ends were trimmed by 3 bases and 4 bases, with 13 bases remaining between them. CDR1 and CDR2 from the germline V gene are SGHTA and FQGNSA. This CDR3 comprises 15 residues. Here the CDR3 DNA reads TGTGCCAGCAGCTTTTACCGACAGGACGGAAACACCATATATTTT. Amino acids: CASSFYRQDGNTIYF.